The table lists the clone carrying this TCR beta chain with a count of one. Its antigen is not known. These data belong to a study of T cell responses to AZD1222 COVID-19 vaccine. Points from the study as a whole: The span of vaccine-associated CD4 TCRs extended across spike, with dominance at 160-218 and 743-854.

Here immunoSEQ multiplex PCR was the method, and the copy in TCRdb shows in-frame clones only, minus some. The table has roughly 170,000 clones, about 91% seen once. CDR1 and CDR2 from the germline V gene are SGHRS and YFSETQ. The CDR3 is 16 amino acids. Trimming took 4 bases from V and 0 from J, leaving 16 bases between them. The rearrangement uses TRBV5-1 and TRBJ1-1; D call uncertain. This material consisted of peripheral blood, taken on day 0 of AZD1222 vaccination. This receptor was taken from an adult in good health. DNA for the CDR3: TGCGCCAGCAGCCCCCAGTTTCGTCAAATGAACACTGAAGCTTTCTTT. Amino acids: CASSPQFRQMNTEAFF.